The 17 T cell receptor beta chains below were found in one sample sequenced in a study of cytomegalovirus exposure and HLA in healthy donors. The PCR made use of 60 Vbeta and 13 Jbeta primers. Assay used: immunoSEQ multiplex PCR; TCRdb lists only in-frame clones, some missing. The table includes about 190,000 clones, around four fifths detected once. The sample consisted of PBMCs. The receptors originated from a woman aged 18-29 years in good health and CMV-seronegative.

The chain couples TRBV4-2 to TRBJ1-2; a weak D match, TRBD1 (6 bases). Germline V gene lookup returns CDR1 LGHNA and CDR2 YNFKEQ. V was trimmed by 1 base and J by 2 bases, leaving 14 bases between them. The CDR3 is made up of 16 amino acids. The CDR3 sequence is CASSQVFRDTNYGYTF. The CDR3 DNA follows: TGTGCCAGCAGCCAAGTCTTCCGGGACACCAACTATGGCTACACCTTC.

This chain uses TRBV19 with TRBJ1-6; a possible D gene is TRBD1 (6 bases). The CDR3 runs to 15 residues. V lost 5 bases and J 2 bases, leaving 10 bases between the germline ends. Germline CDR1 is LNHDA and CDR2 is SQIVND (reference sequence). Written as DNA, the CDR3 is TGTGCCAGTAGTGATACAGGGACCTATAATTCACCCCTCCACTTT. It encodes CASSDTGTYNSPLHF.

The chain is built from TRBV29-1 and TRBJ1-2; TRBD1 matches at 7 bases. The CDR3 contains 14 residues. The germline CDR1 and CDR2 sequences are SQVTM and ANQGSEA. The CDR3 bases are TGCACCACGTACCCCTCAACAGGGGACTATGGCTACACCTTC. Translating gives CTTYPSTGDYGYTF.

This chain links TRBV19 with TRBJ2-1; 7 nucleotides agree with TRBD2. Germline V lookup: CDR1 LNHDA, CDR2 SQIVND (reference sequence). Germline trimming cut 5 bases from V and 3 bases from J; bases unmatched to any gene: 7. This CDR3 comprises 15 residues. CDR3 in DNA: TGTGCCAGTAGTTTACTAGCGAGTCTCTACAATGAGCAGTTCTTC. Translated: CASSLLASLYNEQFF.

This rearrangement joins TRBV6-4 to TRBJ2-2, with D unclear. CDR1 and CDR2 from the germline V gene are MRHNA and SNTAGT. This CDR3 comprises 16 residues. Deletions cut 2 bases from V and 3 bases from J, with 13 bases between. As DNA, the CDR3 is TGTGCCAGCAGTGACGCGGCGCCGCCTTACACCGGGGAGCTGTTTTTT. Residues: CASSDAAPPYTGELFF.

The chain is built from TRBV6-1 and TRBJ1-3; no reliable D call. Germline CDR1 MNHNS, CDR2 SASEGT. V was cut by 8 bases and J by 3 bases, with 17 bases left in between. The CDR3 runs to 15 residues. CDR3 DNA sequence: TGTGCCAGCCTTAAGGATGTGGGCATTGGAAACACCATATATTTT. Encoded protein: CASLKDVGIGNTIYF.

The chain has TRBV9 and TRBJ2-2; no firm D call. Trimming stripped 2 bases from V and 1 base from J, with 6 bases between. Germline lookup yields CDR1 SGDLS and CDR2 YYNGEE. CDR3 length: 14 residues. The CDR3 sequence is CASSVLQNTGELFF. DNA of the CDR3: TGTGCCAGCAGCGTCTTACAGAACACCGGGGAGCTGTTTTTT.

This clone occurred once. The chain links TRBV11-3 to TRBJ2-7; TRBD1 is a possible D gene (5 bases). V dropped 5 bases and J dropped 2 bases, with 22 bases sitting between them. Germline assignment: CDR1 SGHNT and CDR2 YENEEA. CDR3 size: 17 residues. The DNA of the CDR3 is TGTGCCAGCAGCCCATTACTCCCTGTAGGGGTCGCCTACGAGCAGTACTTC. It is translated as CASSPLLPVGVAYEQYF.

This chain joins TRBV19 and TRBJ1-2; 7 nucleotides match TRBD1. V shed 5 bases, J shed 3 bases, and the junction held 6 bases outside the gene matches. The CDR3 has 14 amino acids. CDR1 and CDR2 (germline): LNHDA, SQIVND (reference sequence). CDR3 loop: CASSRQGVDYGYTF. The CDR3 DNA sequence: TGTGCCAGTAGTCGTCAGGGGGTCGACTATGGCTACACCTTC.

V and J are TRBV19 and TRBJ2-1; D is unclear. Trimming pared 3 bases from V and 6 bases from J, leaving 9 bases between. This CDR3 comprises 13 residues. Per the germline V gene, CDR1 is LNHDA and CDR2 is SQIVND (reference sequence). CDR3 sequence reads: CASSISLGNEQFF. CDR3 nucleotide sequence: TGTGCCAGTAGTATTTCCCTCGGCAATGAGCAGTTCTTC.

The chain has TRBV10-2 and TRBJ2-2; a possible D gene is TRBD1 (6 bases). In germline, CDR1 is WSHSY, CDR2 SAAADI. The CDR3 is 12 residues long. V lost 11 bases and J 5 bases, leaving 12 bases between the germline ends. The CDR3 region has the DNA TGCGCCGGCAACAGGGATACCGGGGAGCTGTTTTTT. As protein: CAGNRDTGELFF.

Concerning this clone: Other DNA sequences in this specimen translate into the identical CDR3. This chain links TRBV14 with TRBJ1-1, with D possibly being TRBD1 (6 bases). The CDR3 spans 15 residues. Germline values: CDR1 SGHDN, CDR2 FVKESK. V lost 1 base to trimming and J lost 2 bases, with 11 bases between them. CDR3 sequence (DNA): TGTGCCAGCAGCCAAGTGGCAGGGGCCAACACTGAAGCTTTCTTT. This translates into CASSQVAGANTEAFF.

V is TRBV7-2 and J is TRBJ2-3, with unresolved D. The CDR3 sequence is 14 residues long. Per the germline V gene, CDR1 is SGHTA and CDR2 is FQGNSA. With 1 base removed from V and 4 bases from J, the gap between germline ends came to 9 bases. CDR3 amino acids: CASSLGLPSDTQYF. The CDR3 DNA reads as TGTGCCAGCAGCTTAGGTCTACCTTCAGATACGCAGTATTTT.

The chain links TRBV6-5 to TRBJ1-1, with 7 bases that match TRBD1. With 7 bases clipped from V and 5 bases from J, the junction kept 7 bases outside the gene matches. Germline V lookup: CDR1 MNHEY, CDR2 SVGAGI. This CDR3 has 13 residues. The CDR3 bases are TGTGCCAGCAAACAGGGGTGGTGGACTGAAGCTTTCTTT. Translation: CASKQGWWTEAFF.

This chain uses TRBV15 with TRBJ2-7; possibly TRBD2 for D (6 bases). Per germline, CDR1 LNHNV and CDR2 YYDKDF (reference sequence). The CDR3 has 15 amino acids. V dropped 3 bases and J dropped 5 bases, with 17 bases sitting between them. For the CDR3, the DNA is TGTGCCACCAGCAGGGGGGTAGGAGGGGCGAACGAGCAGTACTTC. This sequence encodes CATSRGVGGANEQYF.

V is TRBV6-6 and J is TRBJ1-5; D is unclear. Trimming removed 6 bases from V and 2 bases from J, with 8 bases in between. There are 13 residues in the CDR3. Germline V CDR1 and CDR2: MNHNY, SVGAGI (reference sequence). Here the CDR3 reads CASRSQGNQPQHF. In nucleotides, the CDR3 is TGTGCCAGCAGGAGCCAGGGCAATCAGCCCCAGCATTTT.

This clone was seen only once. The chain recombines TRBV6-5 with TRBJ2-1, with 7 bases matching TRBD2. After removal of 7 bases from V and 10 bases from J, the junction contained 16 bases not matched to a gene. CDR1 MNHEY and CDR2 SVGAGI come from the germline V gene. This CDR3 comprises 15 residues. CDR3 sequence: CASTLGLAPGGEQFF. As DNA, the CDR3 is TGTGCCAGCACCTTAGGCTTAGCACCGGGGGGAGAGCAGTTCTTC.